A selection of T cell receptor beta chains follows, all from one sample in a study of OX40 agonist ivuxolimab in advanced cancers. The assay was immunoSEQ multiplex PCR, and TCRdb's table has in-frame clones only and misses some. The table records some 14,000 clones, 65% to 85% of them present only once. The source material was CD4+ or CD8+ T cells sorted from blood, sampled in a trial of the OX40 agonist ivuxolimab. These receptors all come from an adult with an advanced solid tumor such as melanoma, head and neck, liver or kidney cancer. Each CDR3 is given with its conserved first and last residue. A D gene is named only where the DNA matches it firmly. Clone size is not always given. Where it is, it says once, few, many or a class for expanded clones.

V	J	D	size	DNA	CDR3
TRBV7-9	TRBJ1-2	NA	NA	TGTGCCAGCAGCTACAGTGCTCCGGGGTTATATGGCTACACCTTC	CASSYSAPGLYGYTF
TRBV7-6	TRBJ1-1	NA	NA	TGTGCCAGCAGCCCAGGAGGAGGGGGAACTGAAGCTTTCTTT	CASSPGGGGTEAFF
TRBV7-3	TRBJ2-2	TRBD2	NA	TGTGCCAGCAGCCCCCGGGGGGGTACCGGGGAGCTGTTTTTT	CASSPRGGTGELFF
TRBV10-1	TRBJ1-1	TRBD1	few	TGCGCCAGCAGCGACAGGGGAGAAGCTTTCTTT	CASSDRGEAFF
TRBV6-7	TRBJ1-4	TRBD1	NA	TGTGCCAGCAGACCCCCGGGACAGGGTATTGAAAAACTGTTTTTT	CASRPPGQGIEKLFF
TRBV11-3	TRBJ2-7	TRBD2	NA	TGTGCCAGCAGCCGACTAGGGGCGGGAGTGGCCTACGAGCAGTACTTC	CASSRLGAGVAYEQYF
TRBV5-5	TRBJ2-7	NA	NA	TGTGCCAGCAGCTTAGCCTACGAGCAGTACTTC	CASSLAYEQYF
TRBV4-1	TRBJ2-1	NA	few	TGCGCCAGCAGCCAAGAGGCAGGGACGAGCTCCTACAATGAGCAGTTCTTC	CASSQEAGTSSYNEQFF
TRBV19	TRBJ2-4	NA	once	TGTGCCAGTAGTATAGGCGGAGCCAAAAACATTCAGTACTTC	CASSIGGAKNIQYF
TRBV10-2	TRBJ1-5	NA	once	TGCGCCAGCAGTGAGGCAGGGACATCGGGTCAGCCCCAGCATTTT	CASSEAGTSGQPQHF
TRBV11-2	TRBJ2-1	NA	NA	TGTGCCAGCAGCTCCCAGGGCCTCAAAAGGGGCAATGAGCAGTTCTTC	CASSSQGLKRGNEQFF
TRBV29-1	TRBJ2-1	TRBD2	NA	TGCAGCGTTGGGGCTAGCGGGAGCAATGAGCAGTTCTTC	CSVGASGSNEQFF
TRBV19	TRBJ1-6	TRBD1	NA	TGTGCCAGTACCGTGTCCTGGACAGGGAACGCAGATAATTCACCCCTCCACTTT	CASTVSWTGNADNSPLHF
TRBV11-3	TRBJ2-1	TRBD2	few	TGTGCCAGCAGCCGAGACGCGGGAGTCTACAATGAGCAGTTCTTC	CASSRDAGVYNEQFF
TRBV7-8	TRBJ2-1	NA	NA	TGTGCCAGCAGCCTGATTCCTGCGGACAGACTATCCAATGAGCAGTTCTTC	CASSLIPADRLSNEQFF
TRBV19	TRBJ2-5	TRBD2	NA	TGTGCCAGTAGTGCCCAGACTAGCGGGAGGGCCGGGGAGACCCAGTACTTC	CASSAQTSGRAGETQYF
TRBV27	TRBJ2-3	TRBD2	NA	TGTGCCAGCAGTTTACTGCGGGGGGGAAGCACAGATACGCAGTATTTT	CASSLLRGGSTDTQYF
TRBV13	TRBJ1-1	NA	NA	TGTGCCAGCAGCTTGGGACAAGGAAGCACTGAAGCTTTCTTT	CASSLGQGSTEAFF
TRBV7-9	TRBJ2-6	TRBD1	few	TGTGCCAGCAGCATTCCGGGACAGGGCAAAGGGTCTGGGGCCAACGTCCTGACTTTC	CASSIPGQGKGSGANVLTF
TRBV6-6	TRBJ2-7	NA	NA	TGTGCCAGCAATACCGGGACGCCGGGCGAGCAGTACTTC	CASNTGTPGEQYF
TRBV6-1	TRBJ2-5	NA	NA	TGTGCCAGCAGCCCCCGCAGCGAACAAGAGACCCAGTACTTC	CASSPRSEQETQYF
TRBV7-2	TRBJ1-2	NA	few	TGTGCCAGCAGCTTTACGGATAACTATGGCTACACCTTC	CASSFTDNYGYTF
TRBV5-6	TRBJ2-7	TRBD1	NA	TGTGCCAGCAGTTCTGGGACAGGGGCCTACGAGCAGTACTTC	CASSSGTGAYEQYF
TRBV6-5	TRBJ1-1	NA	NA	TGTGCCAGCAGTTACTTAGGGGGGGCGAGGACTGAAGCTTTCTTT	CASSYLGGARTEAFF
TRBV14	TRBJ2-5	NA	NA	TGTGCCAGCAGCCCCCGCAGCGAACAAGAGACCCAGTACTTC	CASSPRSEQETQYF
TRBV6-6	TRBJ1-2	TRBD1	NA	TGTGCCAGCAGTTCGACAGGGGATCGTCTGAGGGGCTACACCTTC	CASSSTGDRLRGYTF
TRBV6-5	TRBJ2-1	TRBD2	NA	TGTGCCAGCAGTTACTCTGGCGGGGGCTACAATGAGCAGTTCTTC	CASSYSGGGYNEQFF
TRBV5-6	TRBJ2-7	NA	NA	TGTGCCAGCAGCCCGGGTGAGGGCTACGAGCAGTACTTC	CASSPGEGYEQYF
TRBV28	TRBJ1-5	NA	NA	TGTGCCAGCAGTTTGCTGCACGGTAGTAGTAAGGATCAGCCCCAGCATTTT	CASSLLHGSSKDQPQHF
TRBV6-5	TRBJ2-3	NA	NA	TGTGCCAGCAGTCCTAGCGAAACTGGCACAGATACGCAGTATTTT	CASSPSETGTDTQYF
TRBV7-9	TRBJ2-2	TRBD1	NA	TGTGCCAGCAGCTTAGGGCCAGGGGGTACCGGGGAGCTGTTTTTT	CASSLGPGGTGELFF
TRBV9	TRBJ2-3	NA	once	TGTGCCAGCAGCGTAGTGGCTAGGGGGGCAGATACGCAGTATTTT	CASSVVARGADTQYF
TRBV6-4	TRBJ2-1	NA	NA	TGTGCCAGCAGTGACTACGGGGCAAATGAGCAGTTCTTC	CASSDYGANEQFF
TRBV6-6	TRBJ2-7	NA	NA	TGTGCCAGCACCTGGGACGGAACCTACGAGCAGTACTTC	CASTWDGTYEQYF
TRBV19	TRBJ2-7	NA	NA	TGTGCCAGTAGTATAAGTGGTCAGGGTTGGACGAACGAGCAGTACTTC	CASSISGQGWTNEQYF
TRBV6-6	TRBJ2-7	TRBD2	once	TGTGCCAGCACTCCAATGGCGGGAGGGCTGGACGAGCAGTACTTC	CASTPMAGGLDEQYF
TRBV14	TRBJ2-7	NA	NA	TGTGCCAGCAGCCGCGGGACCCTCTACGAGCAGTACTTC	CASSRGTLYEQYF
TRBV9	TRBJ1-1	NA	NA	TGTGCCAGCAGCGTAGAGCCAGCGAGGACTGAAGCTTTCTTT	CASSVEPARTEAFF
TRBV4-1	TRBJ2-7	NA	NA	TGCGCCAGCAGCCAAGATCCCTCAGGGATGGCCTACGAGCAGTACTTC	CASSQDPSGMAYEQYF
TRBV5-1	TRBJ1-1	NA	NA	TGCGCCAGCGGACTATGGGAGAACACTGAAGCTTTCTTT	CASGLWENTEAFF
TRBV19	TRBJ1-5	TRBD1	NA	TGTGCCAGTAGTATAGAAGGGACAGGGGGTCGAGGCAATCAGCCCCAGCATTTT	CASSIEGTGGRGNQPQHF
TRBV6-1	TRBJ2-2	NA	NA	TGTGCCAGCAGGAACGGGATAAACACCGGGGAGCTGTTTTTT	CASRNGINTGELFF
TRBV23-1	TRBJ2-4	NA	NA	TGCGCCAGCAGTCAATCCGGCCAGGGGCCGCGCGGGGACCTAGCCAAAAACATTCAGTACTTC	CASSQSGQGPRGDLAKNIQYF
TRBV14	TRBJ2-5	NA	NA	TGTGCCAGCAGCCAACGGCCAGCGACCCAGTACTTC	CASSQRPATQYF
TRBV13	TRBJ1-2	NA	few	TGTGCCAGCAGCCCTCTCGAACAGGCCGTTTATGGCTACACCTTC	CASSPLEQAVYGYTF
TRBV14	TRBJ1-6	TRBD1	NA	TGTGCCAGCAGCCAAGTCAGGGGGGCGGGGAGCTCCTATAATTCACCCCTCCACTTT	CASSQVRGAGSSYNSPLHF
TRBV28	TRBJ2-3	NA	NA	TGTGCCAGCAGTTTGGATAGGATCAAAGATACGCAGTATTTT	CASSLDRIKDTQYF
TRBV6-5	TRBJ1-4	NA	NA	TGTGCCAGCAGTTATAAGGGGGAAAGTGAAAAACTGTTTTTT	CASSYKGESEKLFF
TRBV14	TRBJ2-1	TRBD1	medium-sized	TGTGCCAGCAGCCAATTCTACAGGGGTCCTAGCAATGAGCAGTTCTTC	CASSQFYRGPSNEQFF
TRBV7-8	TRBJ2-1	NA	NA	TGTGCCAGCAGCGGCGGGACGGCCTACAATGAGCAGTTCTTC	CASSGGTAYNEQFF
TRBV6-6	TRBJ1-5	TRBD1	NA	TGTGCCAGCAGAGTACCGGGACAGGGATCCCATCAGCCCCAGCATTTT	CASRVPGQGSHQPQHF
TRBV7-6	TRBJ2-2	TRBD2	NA	TGTGCCAGCAGCTTTGAGGCGGGGGTTAGGGACACCGGGGAGCTGTTTTTT	CASSFEAGVRDTGELFF
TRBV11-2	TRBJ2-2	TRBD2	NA	TGTGCCAGCAGCTTAGATTCGCTAGCGGGCGGAGAGCTGTTTTTT	CASSLDSLAGGELFF
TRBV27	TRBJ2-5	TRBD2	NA	TGTGCCAGCAGTGCCTTGGGACTAGCGGAGGCGGAGACCCAGTACTTC	CASSALGLAEAETQYF
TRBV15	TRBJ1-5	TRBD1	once	TGTGCCACCAGCCGGACAGGGGCTAGCAATCAGCCCCAGCATTTT	CATSRTGASNQPQHF